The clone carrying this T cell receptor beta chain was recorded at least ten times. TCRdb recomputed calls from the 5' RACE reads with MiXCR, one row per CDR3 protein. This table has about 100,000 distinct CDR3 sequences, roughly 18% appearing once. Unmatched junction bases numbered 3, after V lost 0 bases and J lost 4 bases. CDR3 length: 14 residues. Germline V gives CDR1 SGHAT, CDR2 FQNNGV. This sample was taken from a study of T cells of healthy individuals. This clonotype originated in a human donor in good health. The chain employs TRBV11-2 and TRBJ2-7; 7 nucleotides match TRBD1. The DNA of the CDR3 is TGTGCCAGCAGCTTAGAAACAGGGGTATACGAGCAGTACTTC. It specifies CASSLETGVYEQYF.